Following are 32 T cell receptor beta chains from one sample sequenced in a study of cytomegalovirus exposure and HLA in healthy donors. Vbeta (60) and Jbeta (13) primers were used in the PCR. Method: immunoSEQ multiplex PCR; TCRdb's copy keeps in-frame clones and lacks some. This table has about 100,000 clones, roughly 82% appearing once. Sequenced material: PBMCs. Every receptor here comes from a woman aged 18-29 years in good health and CMV-seronegative.

The chain joins TRBV10-3 to TRBJ2-1, with 10 bases that match TRBD1. Trimming took 0 bases from V and 11 from J; bases not matched to a gene: 10. Germline CDR1 ENHRY, CDR2 SYGVKD. CDR3 length equals 16 residues. This CDR3 is CAISESGQGTLGQQFF. The CDR3 DNA reads as TGTGCCATCAGTGAGTCGGGACAGGGGACCCTGGGGCAGCAGTTCTTC.

CDR3 DNA: TGTGCCAGCAGTTACTCTTGGGGAGTGGGGACAGATACGCAGTATTTT. This translates into CASSYSWGVGTDTQYF. The chain combines TRBV6-6 with TRBJ2-3; D may be TRBD2 (5 bases). CDR1 is MNHNY, CDR2 SVGAGI, per germline (reference sequence). V was pared by 0 bases and J by 3 bases, with 13 bases between. The CDR3 sequence is 16 residues long.

This clone was observed a few times. V and J are TRBV6-6 and TRBJ1-1; TRBD1 matches at 7 bases. Looked up from germline, CDR1 is MNHNY and CDR2 is SVGAGI (reference sequence). Trimming at V came to 1 base and at J to 12 bases, leaving 11 bases not matched to a gene. This CDR3 is built from 14 residues. DNA for the CDR3: TGTGCCAGCAGTTACTGGGTAGGGGGCGCAGAGTCTTTCTTT. Amino acid sequence: CASSYWVGGAESFF.

The gene calls are TRBV7-2 and TRBJ2-5, with D possibly TRBD2 on 5 matching bases. There are 16 residues in the CDR3. Trimming removed 5 bases from V and 2 bases from J, with 18 bases in between. CDR1 and CDR2 from the germline V gene are SGHTA and FQGNSA. CDR3 sequence: CASSQRADFFQETQYF. The CDR3 DNA is TGTGCCAGCAGCCAGAGGGCCGACTTTTTTCAAGAGACCCAGTACTTC.

This clone was detected only once. This sequence joins TRBV27 and TRBJ2-7; 9 nucleotides match TRBD1. The length of the CDR3 is 14 residues. Germline CDR1 and CDR2: MNHEY and SMNVEV (reference sequence). V lost 5 bases to trimming and J lost 6 bases; unmatched junction nucleotides: 8. CDR3 region: CASSDRDRDSEQYF. CDR3 sequence (DNA): TGTGCCAGCAGTGATCGGGACAGGGATTCCGAGCAGTACTTC.

The rearrangement uses TRBV28 and TRBJ2-2; perhaps TRBD2 as D (5 bases). The CDR3 extends over 17 amino acids. Trimming stripped 6 bases from V and 0 bases from J, with 17 bases between. The germline V gene encodes CDR1 MDHEN and CDR2 SYDVKM. The CDR3 here is CASRTKRVQANTGELFF. In DNA form, the CDR3 reads TGTGCCAGCAGGACAAAGAGGGTTCAGGCGAACACCGGGGAGCTGTTTTTT.

V is TRBV6-4 and J is TRBJ2-3; 8 bases fit TRBD2. J lost 4 bases, V lost 4 bases, and 4 bases had no gene match. The CDR3 has 14 residues. CDR1 MRHNA and CDR2 SNTAGT come from the germline V gene. CDR3 in amino acids: CASSVGLVPDTQYF. The CDR3 region has the DNA TGTGCCAGCAGTGTGGGACTAGTCCCAGATACGCAGTATTTT.

This chain connects TRBV29-1 to TRBJ1-1; possibly TRBD1 for D (5 bases). The V end lost 6 bases, the J end lost 10 bases, and 9 bases lay between the germline ends. The CDR3 contains 9 residues. Per germline, CDR1 SQVTM and CDR2 ANQGSEA. The CDR3 DNA follows: TGCAGCGTGGGGGGGGGAGCTTTCTTT. Its protein is CSVGGGAFF.

This chain uses TRBV11-1 with TRBJ1-1; 7 bases match TRBD1. With V trimmed by 5 bases and J by 1 base, 7 bases remained unmatched. Germline CDR1 reads SGHAT; CDR2 reads FQDESV (reference sequence). The CDR3 totals 15 residues. Here the CDR3 DNA reads TGTGCCAGCAGCACCCACAGGGGACAGAACACTGAAGCTTTCTTT. It codes for CASSTHRGQNTEAFF. Variable domain in full (rest from reference TRBV11-1 and TRBJ1-1): EAEVAQSPRYKITEKSQAVAFWCDPISGHATLYWYRQILGQGPELLVQFQDESVVDDSQLPKDRFSAERLKGVDSTLKIQPAELGDSAMYLCASSTHRGQNTEAFFGQGTRLTVV.

V gene TRBV4-3 combines with J gene TRBJ1-6; D possibly corresponds to TRBD1 (6 bases). The germline V gene has CDR1 LGHNA and CDR2 YSLEER. The V end lost 2 bases, the J end lost 9 bases, and 32 bases lay between the germline ends. There are 21 residues in the CDR3. CDR3 protein: CASSQTITRGLGQYRGSPLHF. CDR3 coding DNA: TGCGCCAGCAGCCAAACGATTACCAGGGGCCTAGGTCAATATAGGGGTTCACCCCTCCACTTT.

This clone was found a few times. The chain is built from TRBV4-3 and TRBJ2-5, with D possibly TRBD2 on 5 matching bases. From germline, CDR1 is LGHNA and CDR2 YSLEER. This CDR3 region has 15 residues. Trimming pared 3 bases from V and 2 bases from J, leaving 13 bases between. The CDR3 DNA is TGCGCCAGCAGCCAGGGTAGGCGGGCTCAAGAGACCCAGTACTTC. Residues: CASSQGRRAQETQYF.

The chain is built from TRBV6-8 and TRBJ2-5, with D hard to call. Germline CDR1 MNHGY, CDR2 SAAAGT. This CDR3 is 12 amino acids long. V lost 4 bases, J lost 5 bases, and 8 bases lay in between. The CDR3 DNA reads TGTGCCAGCAGTTCTTTGCGGGAGACCCAGTACTTC. Protein: CASSSLRETQYF.

The chain combines TRBV7-2 with TRBJ1-6; 9 nucleotides align to TRBD1. The V gene end was trimmed by 0 bases and the J gene end by 10 bases; junction bases not matched to a gene: 4. The CDR3 runs to 15 residues. From germline, CDR1 is SGHTA and CDR2 FQGNSA. In DNA, the CDR3 is TGTGCCAGCAGCTTAGCCACAGGGGGCGGCTCACCCCTCCACTTT. This codes for CASSLATGGGSPLHF. Variable domain in full (rest from reference TRBV7-2 and TRBJ1-6): GAGVSQSPSNKVTEKGKDVELRCDPISGHTALYWYRQSLGQGLEFLIYFQGNSAPDKSGLPSDRFSAERTGGSVSTLTIQRTQQEDSAVYLCASSLATGGGSPLHFGNGTRLTVT.

J is TRBJ1-1 and V is TRBV16, with D possibly TRBD1 on 5 matching bases. The germline V and J ends were trimmed by 8 bases and 5 bases, with 21 bases remaining between them. The CDR3 loop spans 15 amino acids. Germline lookup yields CDR1 KGHSY and CDR2 FQNENV. The CDR3 DNA sequence: TGTGCCAGCTCTGGGGGGATCGGTGGGGGGACTGAAGCTTTCTTT. Protein product: CASSGGIGGGTEAFF.

The chain is built from TRBV7-2 and TRBJ2-5; TRBD2 might be the D (6 bases). This CDR3 comprises 14 residues. Trimming stripped 0 bases from V and 5 bases from J, with 10 bases between. CDR1 and CDR2 from the germline V gene are SGHTA and FQGNSA. CDR3 residues: CASSLASGRETQYF. CDR3 sequence (DNA): TGTGCCAGCAGCTTAGCGTCGGGGAGGGAGACCCAGTACTTC.

The chain carries TRBV4-1 and TRBJ2-7; unclear D gene. Trimming stripped 4 bases from V and 2 bases from J, with 15 bases between. The CDR3 totals 15 residues. From germline, CDR1 is MGHRA and CDR2 YSYEKL. Here the CDR3 reads CASSREPILTYEQYF. The CDR3 DNA follows: TGCGCCAGCAGCCGAGAACCCATACTAACCTACGAGCAGTACTTC.

V is TRBV11-2 and J is TRBJ1-2; the D is unclear. In germline, CDR1 is SGHAT, CDR2 FQNNGV. Trimming left V 1 base short and J 3 bases short, with 9 bases between. The CDR3 is 14 residues long. For the CDR3, the DNA is TGTGCCAGCAGCTTAGCCGACACCGACTATGGCTACACCTTC. This codes for CASSLADTDYGYTF.

The V gene is TRBV28, the J gene TRBJ2-1; 7 positions match TRBD1. Germline V gene sequence: CDR1 MDHEN, CDR2 SYDVKM. V gave up 4 bases and J gave up 1 base; unmatched junction bases: 4. The CDR3 runs to 15 residues. The CDR3 DNA is TGTGCCAGCAGTTCCGCAGGGGGATCCTACAATGAGCAGTTCTTC. Protein sequence: CASSSAGGSYNEQFF.

The chain couples TRBV21-1 to TRBJ1-2. TRBV21-1 is a pseudogene segment. The CDR3 has 18 amino acids. The CDR3 sequence: CASDKGGPCRGDTYGYTF. In DNA, the CDR3 is TGTGCCAGCGACAAGGGGGGACCCTGTCGGGGGGATACATATGGCTACACCTTC.

Comment on this clone: Germline is not matched at one junction end, which may reflect a read error. The chain joins TRBV6-4 to TRBJ1-6, with 9 bases fitting TRBD1. CDR3 size: 15 residues. Looked up from germline, CDR1 is MRHNA and CDR2 is SNTAGT. The CDR3 region is CASREGQGSNSPLHF. DNA for the CDR3: TGTGCCAGCCGTGAGGGACAGGGTTCAAATTCACCCCTCCACTTT.

The chain links TRBV27 to TRBJ1-2; D is perhaps TRBD1 (5 bases). Germline V CDR1 and CDR2: MNHEY, SMNVEV (reference sequence). Trimming removed 3 bases at V and 4 bases at J, with 12 bases between. The CDR3 loop spans 14 amino acids. In DNA form, the CDR3 reads TGTGCCAGCAGTTTTGGGGCCCGCTCCTATGGCTACACCTTC. It is translated as CASSFGARSYGYTF.

The chain couples TRBV5-1 to TRBJ1-2; 8 positions agree with TRBD1. CDR1 and CDR2 from the germline V gene are SGHRS and YFSETQ. The ends lost 3 bases at V and 6 bases at J; junction bases unmatched: 13. This CDR3 is built from 16 residues. CDR3 sequence: CASSSLNPGTGHGYTF. DNA for the CDR3: TGCGCCAGCAGCTCACTGAACCCCGGGACAGGTCATGGCTACACCTTC.

The chain uses TRBV4-3 and TRBJ1-2; D might be TRBD1 (6 bases). V shed 2 bases and J shed 4 bases, with 17 bases lying between them. There are 16 residues in the CDR3. Germline-derived CDR1 and CDR2 are LGHNA and YSLEER. CDR3: CASSQTARRGIYGYTF. The DNA of the CDR3 is TGCGCCAGCAGCCAAACCGCTCGAAGGGGGATCTATGGCTACACCTTC.

The genes are TRBV7-2 and TRBJ1-4, with D perhaps matching TRBD1 (6 bases). V lost 5 bases and J lost 6, with 13 bases in between. Germline V lookup: CDR1 SGHTA, CDR2 FQGNSA. CDR3 length: 14 residues. The CDR3 loop is CASSPGGAHEKLFF. DNA for the CDR3: TGTGCCAGCAGCCCGGGGGGGGCACATGAAAAACTGTTTTTT.

This clone showed up just a few times. The chain combines TRBV18 with TRBJ2-7, with a weak D call TRBD2 (5 bases). V was trimmed by 5 bases and J by 2 bases, leaving 25 bases between them. CDR3 length: 18 amino acids. The germline gives CDR1 KGHSH, CDR2 LQKENI. The chain's CDR3 is CASSASVMLSGSAYEQYF. The CDR3 nucleotides are TGTGCCAGCTCAGCAAGTGTAATGCTGTCGGGATCTGCCTACGAGCAGTACTTC.

The gene calls are TRBV7-3 and TRBJ2-2; D gene ambiguous. V lost 1 base, J lost 6 bases, and 6 bases lay in between. The CDR3 runs to 13 residues. The V gene's germline CDR1 is SGHTA and CDR2 FQGTGA. The chain's CDR3 is CASSLSIPGELFF. CDR3 nucleotides: TGTGCCAGCAGCTTAAGTATCCCCGGGGAGCTGTTTTTT.

This sequence joins TRBV13 and TRBJ1-6; tentative D call: TRBD1 (5 bases). The CDR3 is made up of 13 amino acids. Trimming stripped 1 base from V and 12 bases from J, with 10 bases between. The germline V gene encodes CDR1 PRHDT and CDR2 FYEKMQ (reference sequence). The CDR3 DNA sequence: TGTGCCAGCAGCTTAGACAGGCGAGGACCCCTCCACTTT. The encoded protein is CASSLDRRGPLHF.

The chain links TRBV4-1 to TRBJ1-5; 9 bases fit TRBD1. V was pared by 3 bases and J by 7 bases, with 4 bases of the junction left unmatched. The CDR3 sequence is 14 residues long. Germline V gives CDR1 MGHRA, CDR2 YSYEKL. CDR3 in DNA: TGCGCCAGCAGCCATACAGGGGGCAGACAGCCCCAGCATTTT. Its protein is CASSHTGGRQPQHF.

The rearrangement uses TRBV19 and TRBJ1-1; the match to TRBD1 covers 7 bases. This CDR3 has 15 amino acids. With V trimmed by 3 bases and J by 5 bases, 9 bases remained unmatched. CDR1 and CDR2 from the germline V gene are LNHDA and SQIVND (reference sequence). CDR3 in DNA: TGTGCCAGTAGTATGAACCTACAGGGGTCGACTGAAGCTTTCTTT. Its protein is CASSMNLQGSTEAFF.

This rearrangement joins TRBV7-9 to TRBJ2-1, with D hard to call. Trimming stripped 5 bases from V and 5 bases from J, with 4 bases between. CDR3 length: 11 amino acids. The germline V gene has CDR1 SEHNR and CDR2 FQNEAQ (reference sequence). This CDR3 reads CASSTHNEQFF. The CDR3 DNA reads as TGTGCCAGCAGCACTCACAATGAGCAGTTCTTC.

The rearrangement uses TRBV6-5 and TRBJ2-7; 9 positions match TRBD1. The CDR3 runs to 15 residues. From germline, CDR1 is MNHEY and CDR2 SVGAGI. Losses at the gene ends were 2 bases for V and 3 bases for J; bases not matched to a gene: 5. The CDR3 nucleotides are TGTGCCAGCAGTTACATCGGGACAGGGATCTACGAGCAGTACTTC. Protein product: CASSYIGTGIYEQYF.

The genes are TRBV29-1 and TRBJ2-3, with 10 bases fitting TRBD2. Germline V gene lookup returns CDR1 SQVTM and CDR2 ANQGSEA. V trimming: 1 base; J trimming: 2 bases; junction bases outside the gene matches: 3. The CDR3 is 15 residues long. The CDR3, as DNA: TGCAGCGTTGAAGGGACTAGCGGTCCCACAGATACGCAGTATTTT. Translation: CSVEGTSGPTDTQYF.